Below, 16 T cell receptor beta chains from the same sample are listed, as sequenced in a study of blood T cell repertoires in COVID-19. Generated by immunoSEQ multiplex PCR, the TCRdb table keeps only in-frame clones and is missing some. Among 34,000 or so clones, 90% were seen once, and the ten largest hold about 39%. Source material: peripheral blood. The receptors stem from a man aged 55 to 70 with active or convalescent COVID-19.

The genes are TRBV5-1 and TRBJ2-7, with 10 bases matching TRBD1. CDR3 length: 14 amino acids. Germline V gene sequence: CDR1 SGHRS, CDR2 YFSETQ. V lost 1 base to trimming and J lost 13 bases; unmatched junction nucleotides: 11. CDR3 sequence reads: CASSLTGTGVTPYF. CDR3 nucleotide sequence: TGCGCCAGCAGCTTGACCGGGACAGGGGTCACCCCTTACTTC. The whole variable domain, remainder taken from reference TRBV5-1 and TRBJ2-7, is KAGVTQTPRYLIKTRGQQVTLSCSPISGHRSVSWYQQTPGQGLQFLFEYFSETQRNKGNFPGRFSGRQFSNSRSEMNVSTLELGDSALYLCASSLTGTGVTPYFGPGTRLTVT.

The J gene is TRBJ1-5, the V gene TRBV9, with D possibly TRBD1 on 5 matching bases. The CDR3 is 15 amino acids. V was trimmed by 4 bases and J by 0 bases, leaving 11 bases between them. The V gene's germline CDR1 is SGDLS and CDR2 YYNGEE. The CDR3 is CASSPRGGSNQPQHF. The CDR3 DNA sequence: TGTGCCAGCAGCCCCCGGGGGGGTAGCAATCAGCCCCAGCATTTT.

This rearrangement joins TRBV27 to TRBJ2-6, with 8 nucleotides matching TRBD1. Looked up from germline, CDR1 is MNHEY and CDR2 is SMNVEV (reference sequence). This CDR3 has 18 residues. The V and J ends lost 10 bases and 0 bases, in that order; junction bases with no gene match: 14. CDR3 nucleotides: TGTGCCACCAAGCGGCCGACAGGGGTGGGCTCTGGGGCCAACGTCCTGACTTTC. Residues: CATKRPTGVGSGANVLTF.

The CDR3 nucleotides read TGTGCCAGCAGCTTCGACAGAGGTCACGAGCAGTACTTC. Amino acids: CASSFDRGHEQYF. The rearrangement joins TRBV11-2 to TRBJ2-7; a weak D match, TRBD1 (5 bases). The CDR3 is 13 residues long. Germline-derived CDR1 and CDR2 are SGHAT and FQNNGV. Trimming removed 3 bases at V and 5 bases at J, with 11 bases between.

The table lists this clone with a count of one. The V and J genes are TRBV4-1 and TRBJ2-7, with TRBD1 matching over 9 bases. Germline V gives CDR1 MGHRA, CDR2 YSYEKL. The CDR3 sequence is 16 residues long. V shed 3 bases and J 6 bases; nucleotides not matched to a gene: 12. The CDR3 bases are TGCGCCAGCAGCCACCGAACCGGGACAGGGCCCAGCGAGCAGTACTTC. This encodes CASSHRTGTGPSEQYF.

This sequence joins TRBV28 and TRBJ2-6; TRBD2 matches at 8 bases. Germline V CDR1 and CDR2: MDHEN, SYDVKM. The CDR3 runs to 14 residues. The V and J ends lost 6 bases and 5 bases, in that order; junction bases with no gene match: 3. CDR3 coding DNA: TGTGCCAGCAGCGGGGGGGAGAGGGCCAACGTCCTGACTTTC. This translates into CASSGGERANVLTF.

The chain recombines TRBV18 with TRBJ1-1; TRBD1 matches at 7 bases. V trimming: 4 bases; J trimming: 1 base; junction bases outside the gene matches: 9. Germline CDR1 is KGHSH and CDR2 is LQKENI. CDR3 size: 16 residues. The CDR3 DNA sequence: TGTGCCAGCTCACTTCAGGGGGTAATTACGAACACTGAAGCTTTCTTT. Its translation is CASSLQGVITNTEAFF.

This clone turned up a few times. The chain carries TRBV16 and TRBJ1-2, with 7 bases lining up with TRBD1. Germline V CDR1 and CDR2: KGHSY, FQNENV. The trim removed 3 bases at V and 4 bases at J, leaving 8 bases unmatched. CDR3 length: 15 residues. The CDR3 protein is CASSQTGPARYGYTF. Written as DNA, the CDR3 is TGTGCCAGCAGCCAGACAGGGCCTGCGCGCTATGGCTACACCTTC.

This rearrangement joins TRBV5-1 to TRBJ1-2, with 9 positions matching TRBD1. The germline V gene encodes CDR1 SGHRS and CDR2 YFSETQ. Trimming took 4 bases from V and 3 from J; bases not matched to a gene: 10. This CDR3 comprises 16 residues. As DNA, the CDR3 is TGCGCCAGCAGCCCCACAGGGGGCAGGGCGGACTATGGCTACACCTTC. Its protein is CASSPTGGRADYGYTF.

The chain carries TRBV11-3 and TRBJ2-3; perhaps TRBD2 as D (5 bases). The CDR3 sequence is 14 residues long. Trimming left V 5 bases short and J 2 bases short, with 11 bases between. From germline, CDR1 is SGHNT and CDR2 YENEEA. The CDR3 region is CASSRGLATDTQYF. In nucleotides, the CDR3 is TGTGCCAGCAGCCGAGGACTGGCCACAGATACGCAGTATTTT.

This rearrangement joins TRBV6-5 to TRBJ2-3; perhaps TRBD2 as D (5 bases). The V end was cut by 0 bases, the J end by 1 base, with 11 bases between. The CDR3 extends over 16 amino acids. Per the germline V gene, CDR1 is MNHEY and CDR2 is SVGAGI. CDR3 protein: CASSYSDSRGTDTQYF. CDR3 sequence (DNA): TGTGCCAGCAGTTACTCGGACTCGCGGGGCACAGATACGCAGTATTTT.

The CDR3 here is CASSRWDREETQYF. The CDR3 DNA reads as TGTGCCAGCAGCCGCTGGGACAGGGAAGAGACCCAGTACTTC. The chain combines TRBV7-9 with TRBJ2-5; 9 bases align to TRBD1. Germline V gene sequence: CDR1 SEHNR, CDR2 FQNEAQ (reference sequence). The CDR3 runs 14 residues. After removal of 5 bases from V and 3 bases from J, the junction contained 4 bases not matched to a gene.

For the CDR3, the DNA is TGTGCCAGCAGCTTAGCGTTCCTAGCGGGCACAGATACGCAGTATTTT. Translating gives CASSLAFLAGTDTQYF. J is TRBJ2-3 and V is TRBV7-2; the match to TRBD2 covers 7 bases. The germline V gene encodes CDR1 SGHTA and CDR2 FQGNSA. After removal of 0 bases from V and 1 base from J, the junction contained 4 bases not matched to a gene. This CDR3 has 16 residues.

This clone was seen a handful of times. The chain employs TRBV25-1 and TRBJ2-5; no clear D. The germline gives CDR1 MGHDK, CDR2 SYGVNS. CDR3 length: 13 residues. Trimming left V 3 bases short and J 7 bases short, with 12 bases between. The CDR3 protein is CASSDPGEGTQYF. The CDR3 nucleotides are TGTGCCAGCAGTGATCCTGGAGAAGGGACCCAGTACTTC.

This chain links TRBV25-1 with TRBJ2-7, with 15 bases identical to TRBD2. Germline loops: CDR1 MGHDK, CDR2 SYGVNS. V lost 4 bases and J lost 2; bases outside the gene matches: 6. The CDR3 contains 17 residues. This CDR3 is CASSAFGTSGGPYEQYF. The CDR3 DNA sequence: TGTGCCAGCAGTGCCTTCGGGACTAGCGGGGGGCCCTACGAGCAGTACTTC.

The chain joins TRBV29-1 to TRBJ1-4, with 10 bases identical to TRBD1. This CDR3 spans 16 amino acids. The V gene's germline CDR1 is SQVTM and CDR2 ANQGSEA. The J segment lost 0 bases and the V segment lost 6 bases, leaving 7 bases of the junction unmatched. The CDR3 reads CSVQPTGGSTNEKLFF. The DNA for the CDR3 is TGCAGCGTCCAGCCGACAGGGGGCTCAACTAATGAAAAACTGTTTTTT.